Each of the 31 T cell receptor beta chains below was sequenced from the same sample in a study of tumor-infiltrating lymphocytes in glioblastoma multiforme. TCR beta libraries were built from RNA through three nested multiplex PCR rounds using modified ARM-PCR. Via MiXCR, TCRdb re-called the multiplex PCR reads, giving one row per CDR3 protein. The table shows 9,000 or so distinct CDR3 sequences, with 74% occurring only once. What was sequenced was brain tumor tissue. Source of these receptors: a male donor with glioblastoma.

To note about this clonotype: One end of the junction fails to match germline, which may point to a read error. The rearrangement joins TRBV11-2 to TRBJ2-1; 11 nucleotides line up with TRBD2. Germline V gene sequence: CDR1 SGHAT, CDR2 FQNNGV. The CDR3 consists of 16 residues. Here the CDR3 reads CASRLPLAGGYNEQFF. The CDR3 DNA is TGTGCCAGCCGCTTACCCCTAGCGGGGGGCTACAATGAGCAGTTCTTC.

The V call is TRBV9, the J call TRBJ2-3; D might be TRBD2 (5 bases). Germline CDR1 SGDLS, CDR2 YYNGEE. The V gene lost 3 bases and the J gene lost 0 bases, with 8 bases spanning the gap. This CDR3 is 14 amino acids long. In nucleotides, the CDR3 is TGTGCCAGCAGCGGCGGACTGAGCACAGATACGCAGTATTTT. Translating it yields CASSGGLSTDTQYF.

This chain connects TRBV6-5 to TRBJ2-7; D gene uncertain. CDR3 length: 14 amino acids. Germline lookup yields CDR1 MNHEY and CDR2 SVGAGI. V was clipped by 0 bases and J by 6 bases, with 12 bases between them. CDR3 residues: CASSYSGWSREQYF. The CDR3, as DNA: TGTGCCAGCAGTTACTCGGGATGGTCGCGCGAGCAGTACTTC.

This clonotype counts as medium-sized. CDR3 sequence reads: CASSFPGDTQYF. In nucleotides, the CDR3 is TGTGCCAGCAGTTTTCCCGGAGATACGCAGTATTTT. The J gene is TRBJ2-3, the V gene TRBV12-3 or TRBV12-4, with unresolved D. Trimming shortened V by 3 bases and J by 5 bases, and 6 bases separated the two germline ends. This CDR3 is 12 amino acids long.

As for this clonotype: An end of the junction differs from the germline gene, which may be a read error. The chain combines TRBV12-3 or TRBV12-4 with TRBJ2-1; D gene unclear. The CDR3 has 15 residues. CDR3 nucleotide sequence: TGTGTCAGCAGTTTATCCGGGTCCTTCGACAATGAGCAGTTCTTC. Translating gives CVSSLSGSFDNEQFF.

The chain employs TRBV28 and TRBJ2-3, with D maybe TRBD2 (5 bases). V was pared by 7 bases and J by 1 base, with 9 bases between. The CDR3 contains 13 residues. Per germline, CDR1 MDHEN and CDR2 SYDVKM. The CDR3 region is CASTSGGTDTQYF. CDR3 nucleotides: TGTGCCAGCACCTCCGGGGGCACAGATACGCAGTATTTT.

This clonotype was counted only a few times. V and J are TRBV12-3 or TRBV12-4 and TRBJ1-1; TRBD1 matches 7 bases. Losses at the gene ends were 4 bases for V and 5 bases for J; bases not matched to a gene: 10. The CDR3 is 15 residues long. CDR3 nucleotides: TGTGCCAGCAGTTCTCCAGGGGGGGGGCTAACTGAAGCTTTCTTT. Encoded protein: CASSSPGGGLTEAFF.

Notes on this clonotype: This is likely a read error, given that the CDR3 carries no conserved phenylalanine or tryptophan at its end. The CDR3 loop is CASSLWREDHQGDTQYI. CDR3 sequence (DNA): TGTGCCAGCAGCTTATGGCGGGAGGACCACCAGGGGGATACGCAGTATATT. The V and J genes are TRBV11-1 and TRBJ2-3; 8 nucleotides match TRBD2. This CDR3 spans 17 amino acids. J was trimmed by 6 bases and V by 2 bases; bases with no gene match: 13. Germline V gives CDR1 SGHAT, CDR2 FQDESV (reference sequence).

The chain couples TRBV11-1 to TRBJ2-3, with D hard to call. Per germline, CDR1 SGHAT and CDR2 FQDESV (reference sequence). V was cut by 5 bases and J by 1 base, with 10 bases left in between. The CDR3 is 14 residues long. The chain's CDR3 is CASSLGRGTDTQYF. The CDR3 DNA follows: TGTGCCAGCAGCCTCGGTCGGGGCACAGATACGCAGTATTTT.

Notes on this clonotype: One junction end does not reproduce the germline sequence, and a read error may be involved. The chain has TRBV7-8 and TRBJ2-3; no reliable D call. Germline-derived CDR1 and CDR2 are SGHVS and FQNEAQ. The CDR3 covers 13 residues. CDR3 residues: CASSIIGTDTEYF. CDR3 DNA: TGTGCAAGCAGCATTATAGGCACAGATACGGAGTATTTT.

The rearrangement joins TRBV11-3 to TRBJ2-3; no clear D gene. The CDR3 totals 14 residues. V was trimmed by 2 bases and J by 6 bases, leaving 12 bases between them. Germline assignment: CDR1 SGHNT and CDR2 YENEEA. The CDR3 DNA follows: TGTGCCAGCAGCTTAACCTTAAGTTCGGATACGCAGTATTTT. It codes for CASSLTLSSDTQYF. Full variable domain (rest looked up from reference TRBV11-3 and TRBJ2-3): EAGVVQSPRYKIIEKKQPVAFWCNPISGHNTLYWYLQNLGQGPELLIRYENEEAVDDSQLPKDRFSAERLKGVDSTLKIQPAELGDSAVYLCASSLTLSSDTQYFGPGTRLTVL.

The chain is built from TRBV6-5 and TRBJ2-1; 7 bases are a match to TRBD2. This CDR3 is 17 amino acids long. CDR1 is MNHEY, CDR2 SVGAGI, per germline. V trimming: 0 bases; J trimming: 2 bases; junction bases outside the gene matches: 7. The CDR3 protein is CASSYSSRTSPYNEQFF. CDR3 sequence (DNA): TGTGCCAGCAGTTACTCAAGCAGGACTAGTCCCTACAATGAGCAGTTCTTC.

The rearrangement uses TRBV11-2 and TRBJ2-5, with D perhaps matching TRBD1 (7 bases). Germline V gives CDR1 SGHAT, CDR2 FQNNGV. With 5 bases removed from V and 8 bases from J, the gap between germline ends came to 21 bases. CDR3 length equals 15 residues. The CDR3 region is CASSPTSGGRDTQYF. The CDR3 bases are TGTGCCAGCAGCCCTACTTCAGGGGGGAGAGATACCCAGTACTTC.

The chain uses TRBV20-1 and TRBJ2-7; a weak D match, TRBD1 (5 bases). CDR1 DFQATT and CDR2 SNEGSKA come from the germline V gene (reference sequence). The V gene lost 0 bases and the J gene lost 0 bases, with 9 bases spanning the gap. There are 14 residues in the CDR3. The CDR3 DNA reads as TGCAGTGCTAGAGATCCACAGGCCTCCTACGAGCAGTACTTC. Encoded protein: CSARDPQASYEQYF.

The chain recombines TRBV11-1 with TRBJ2-1; 15 positions agree with TRBD2. Germline assignment: CDR1 SGHAT and CDR2 FQDESV (reference sequence). V shed 3 bases and J 6 bases; nucleotides not matched to a gene: 9. The CDR3 loop spans 18 amino acids. In nucleotides, the CDR3 is TGTGCCAGCAGCTTGTATTACGGACTAGCGGGAGGGAGCAATGAGCAGTTCTTC. This codes for CASSLYYGLAGGSNEQFF.

About this clonotype: It is likely a read error, because the conserved phenylalanine at the end of the CDR3 is missing. V is TRBV11-2 and J is TRBJ2-7; maybe TRBD2 (5 bases). The germline V and J ends were trimmed by 7 bases and 6 bases, with 22 bases remaining between them. This CDR3 spans 15 amino acids. Per the germline V gene, CDR1 is SGHAT and CDR2 is FQNNGV. CDR3 nucleotides: TGTGCCAGCATCTTCTCTAGCCTAGCACTATGCGAGCAGTACCTC. Translation: CASIFSSLALCEQYL.

The sample holds a few counts of this clonotype. The rearrangement joins TRBV11-2 to TRBJ2-1; D is unresolved. Germline CDR1 SGHAT, CDR2 FQNNGV. V was clipped by 5 bases and J by 15 bases, with 14 bases between them. This CDR3 contains 11 residues. CDR3 sequence: CASSIFDETFF. The CDR3 nucleotides are TGTGCCAGCAGCATATTCGATGAGACGTTCTTC.

This chain links TRBV11-2 with TRBJ2-7; D uncertain. There are 11 residues in the CDR3. Germline loops: CDR1 SGHAT, CDR2 FQNNGV. With 4 bases removed from V and 2 bases from J, the gap between germline ends came to 3 bases. The CDR3 here is CASSWTYEQYF. For the CDR3, the DNA is TGTGCCAGCAGCTGGACCTACGAGCAGTACTTC.

The rearrangement uses TRBV6-6 and TRBJ2-5, with D maybe TRBD1 (6 bases). The germline V and J ends were trimmed by 7 bases and 3 bases, with 21 bases remaining between them. The CDR3 is 16 residues long. Per germline, CDR1 MNHNY and CDR2 SVGAGI (reference sequence). DNA for the CDR3: TGTGCCAGCACCCACGGTATTGGCAGGGGAGAAGAGACCCAGTACTTC. It codes for CASTHGIGRGEETQYF.

This clonotype was counted between two and nine times. The chain couples TRBV6-6 to TRBJ2-1, with TRBD2 as a possible D gene (5 bases). Looked up from germline, CDR1 is MNHNY and CDR2 is SVGAGI (reference sequence). The CDR3 has 14 residues. Trimming stripped 8 bases from V and 9 bases from J, with 20 bases between. The CDR3 coding sequence is TGTGCCAGCGCGGAGGCAGAGCTCCTAGGTGAGCAGTTCTTC. Its translation: CASAEAELLGEQFF.

This clonotype has ten or more counts. This chain connects TRBV11-3 to TRBJ2-7; TRBD1 agrees at 9 bases. Germline CDR1 reads SGHNT; CDR2 reads YENEEA. After removal of 6 bases from V and 5 bases from J, the junction contained 8 bases not matched to a gene. This CDR3 contains 14 residues. DNA for the CDR3: TGTGCCAGCAGGGTGACAGGGGGAGGGCACGAGCAGTACTTC. This encodes CASRVTGGGHEQYF.

The V gene is TRBV11-2, the J gene TRBJ2-1; no reliable D call. Germline loops: CDR1 SGHAT, CDR2 FQNNGV. This CDR3 has 13 residues. The V and J ends lost 1 base and 12 bases respectively, with 13 bases between them. The DNA of the CDR3 is TGTGCCAGCAGCTTAGGTCGAGGCGACTTGCAGTTCTTC. Translating it yields CASSLGRGDLQFF.

The J gene is TRBJ1-2, the V gene TRBV20-1, with TRBD1 matching over 7 bases. CDR1 and CDR2 from the germline V gene are DFQATT and SNEGSKA (reference sequence). The junction had 3 bases not matched to a gene; V was cut back by 2 bases and J by 0 bases. The CDR3 totals 14 residues. The CDR3 region is CSARRDSTNYGYTF. CDR3 bases: TGCAGTGCTAGAAGGGACAGTACTAACTATGGCTACACCTTC.

Details on this clonotype: One junction end does not reproduce the germline sequence, and a read error may be involved. The chain uses TRBV10-2 and TRBJ1-5; 9 nucleotides align to TRBD1. The CDR3 is made up of 15 amino acids. Per the germline V gene, CDR1 is WSHSY and CDR2 is SAAADI. The DNA for the CDR3 is TGCGCCGGCAGACCCTCGGCGACAGGGGGTCAGCCCCAGCATTTT. Amino acids: CAGRPSATGGQPQHF.

The rearrangement joins TRBV11-3 to TRBJ2-2, with 7 positions matching TRBD1. Per germline, CDR1 SGHNT and CDR2 YENEEA. After removal of 3 bases from V and 5 bases from J, the junction contained 6 bases not matched to a gene. The CDR3 contains 15 residues. CDR3 bases: TGTGCCAGCAGCTTTACAGGGGTGAAGACCGGGGAGCTGTTTTTT. Translated, it gives CASSFTGVKTGELFF.

The J gene is TRBJ1-4, the V gene TRBV29-1; D perhaps matches TRBD1 (5 bases). CDR1 and CDR2 from the germline V gene are SQVTM and ANQGSEA. V lost 4 bases to trimming and J lost 2 bases, with 11 bases between them. The CDR3 is 14 amino acids. The CDR3 DNA follows: TGCAGCGTTGGTATAGGGGAGACTAATGAAAAACTGTTTTTT. Protein sequence: CSVGIGETNEKLFF.

A note on this clonotype: A read error is likely, as this CDR3 ends without the conserved phenylalanine or tryptophan. V and J are TRBV11-3 and TRBJ2-1; D unclear. CDR1 is SGHNT and CDR2 is YENEEA in the germline V gene. Trimming removed 5 bases at V and 0 bases at J, with 8 bases between. This CDR3 spans 14 amino acids. Here the CDR3 DNA reads TGTGCCAGCAGCCCCCGTAACTCCTACAATGAGCAGTTCTCC. It specifies CASSPRNSYNEQFS.

This clonotype has only one observation. This may be a read error, as it is one base from a much larger clone. This chain links TRBV6-5 with TRBJ2-1, with a tentative D call TRBD2 (5 bases). Germline loops: CDR1 MNHEY, CDR2 SVGAGI. This CDR3 has 13 amino acids. For the CDR3, the DNA is TGTGCCATCAGTTACTCGGGGTCTGATGAGCAGTTCTTC. Translation: CAISYSGSDEQFF.

This clonotype was counted once. This chain links TRBV6-2 or TRBV6-3 with TRBJ2-2; weak D call: TRBD2 (5 bases). The CDR3 totals 10 residues. Germline loops: CDR1 MNHEY, CDR2 SVGEGT. V was clipped by 8 bases and J by 13 bases, with 11 bases between them. CDR3 residues: CASRNRGLFF. The CDR3 DNA follows: TGTGCCAGCCGAAACCGGGGGCTGTTTTTT.

This sequence joins TRBV11-3 and TRBJ2-3; D is ambiguous. The CDR3 is made up of 11 amino acids. Trimming removed 5 bases at V and 6 bases at J, with 6 bases between. CDR1 and CDR2 from the germline V gene are SGHNT and YENEEA. In DNA form, the CDR3 reads TGTGCCAGCAGCCTCGAGGATACGCAGTATTTT. As protein: CASSLEDTQYF. The entire variable domain, with the rest obtained from reference TRBV11-3 and TRBJ2-3, is as follows: EAGVVQSPRYKIIEKKQPVAFWCNPISGHNTLYWYLQNLGQGPELLIRYENEEAVDDSQLPKDRFSAERLKGVDSTLKIQPAELGDSAVYLCASSLEDTQYFGPGTRLTVL.

The V gene is TRBV7-8, the J gene TRBJ1-1, with 7 bases aligning to TRBD1. In germline, CDR1 is SGHVS, CDR2 FQNEAQ. The trim removed 0 bases at V and 7 bases at J, leaving 8 bases unmatched. The CDR3 is made up of 15 amino acids. The chain's CDR3 is CASSLAWGGQREAFF. Here the CDR3 DNA reads TGTGCCAGCAGCTTAGCTTGGGGGGGACAGCGTGAAGCTTTCTTT.